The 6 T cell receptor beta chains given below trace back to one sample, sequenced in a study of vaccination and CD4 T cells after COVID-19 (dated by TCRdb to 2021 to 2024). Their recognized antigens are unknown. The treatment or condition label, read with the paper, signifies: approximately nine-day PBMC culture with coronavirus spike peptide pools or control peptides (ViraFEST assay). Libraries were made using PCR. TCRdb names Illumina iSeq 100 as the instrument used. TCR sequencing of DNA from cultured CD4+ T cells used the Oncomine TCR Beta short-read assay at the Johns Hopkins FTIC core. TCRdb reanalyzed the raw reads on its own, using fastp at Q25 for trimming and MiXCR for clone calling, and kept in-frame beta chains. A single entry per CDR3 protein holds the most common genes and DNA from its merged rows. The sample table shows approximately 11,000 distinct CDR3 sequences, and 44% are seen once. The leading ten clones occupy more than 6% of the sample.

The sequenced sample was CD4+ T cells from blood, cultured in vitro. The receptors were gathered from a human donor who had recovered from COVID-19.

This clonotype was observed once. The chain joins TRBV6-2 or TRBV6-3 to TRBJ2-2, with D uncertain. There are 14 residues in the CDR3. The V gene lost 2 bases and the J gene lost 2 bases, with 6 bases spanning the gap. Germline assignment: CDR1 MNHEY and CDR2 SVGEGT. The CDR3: CASSYRPNTGELFF. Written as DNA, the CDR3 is TGTGCCAGCAGTTACCGACCAAACACCGGGGAGCTGTTTTTT.

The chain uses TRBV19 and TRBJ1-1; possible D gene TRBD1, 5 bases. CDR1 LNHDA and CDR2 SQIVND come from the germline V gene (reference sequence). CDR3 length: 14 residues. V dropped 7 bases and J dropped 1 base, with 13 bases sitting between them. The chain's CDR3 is CASTQTVWNTEAFF. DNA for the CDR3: TGTGCCAGTACCCAGACAGTGTGGAACACTGAAGCTTTCTTT. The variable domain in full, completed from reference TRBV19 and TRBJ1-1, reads DGGITQSPKYLFRKEGQNVTLSCEQNLNHDAMYWYRQDPGQGLRLIYYSQIVNDFQKGDIAEGYSVSREKKESFPLTVTSAQKNPTAFYLCASTQTVWNTEAFFGQGTRLTVV.

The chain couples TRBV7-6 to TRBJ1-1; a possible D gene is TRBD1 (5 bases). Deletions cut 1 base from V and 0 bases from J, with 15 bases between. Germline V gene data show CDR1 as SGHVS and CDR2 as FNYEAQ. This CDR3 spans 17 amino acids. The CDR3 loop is CASSLGSLGGLNTEAFF. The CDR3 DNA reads TGTGCCAGCAGCTTAGGGTCTTTGGGGGGTCTGAACACTGAAGCTTTCTTT.

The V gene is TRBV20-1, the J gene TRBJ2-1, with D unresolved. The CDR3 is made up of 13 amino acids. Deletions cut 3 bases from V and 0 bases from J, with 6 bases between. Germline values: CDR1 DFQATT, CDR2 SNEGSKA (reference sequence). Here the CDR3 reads CSASLGSYNEQFF. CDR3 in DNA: TGCAGTGCTAGTTTGGGCTCCTACAATGAGCAGTTCTTC.

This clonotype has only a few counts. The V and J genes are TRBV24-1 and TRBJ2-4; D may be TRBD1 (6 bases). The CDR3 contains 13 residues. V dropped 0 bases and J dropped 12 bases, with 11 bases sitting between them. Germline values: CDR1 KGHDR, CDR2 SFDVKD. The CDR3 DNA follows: TGTGCCACCAGTGATTTGCCCGGACAGCGTCAGTACTTC. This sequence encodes CATSDLPGQRQYF.

DNA for the CDR3: TGCGCCAGCAGTGACCCGACAGGGGTCACCGGGGAGCTGTTTTTT. Its protein product is CASSDPTGVTGELFF. The V and J genes are TRBV10-2 and TRBJ2-2, with TRBD1 identical over 8 bases. CDR3 length: 15 residues. The V segment lost 3 bases and the J segment 4 bases; nucleotides outside the gene matches: 4. The germline gives CDR1 WSHSY, CDR2 SAAADI.